This TCR beta chain was captured by sequencing in a study of cytomegalovirus exposure and HLA in healthy donors (dated by TCRdb to the late 2010s). Regarding the study in general: An earlier analysis of roughly 500 of the donors reported about 300 Gb of sequence data and 117 million unique TCR beta sequences obtained from some 170 million T cells. The study aimed to test whether signatures of past pathogen exposure could be identified by cataloging public T cell receptors. In a later analysis, previously published TCR beta repertoires from 600 to 850 donors were re-analyzed and high-resolution HLA genotyping was added so that TCR occurrence patterns could be studied. On average, around 200,000 unique TCR beta nucleotide sequences were sequenced per donor among 350 to 400 genotyped donors of the cohort, with roughly 18% of those sequences being non-productive. Class I and class II HLA loci were covered by the typing at four-digit resolution. A later genetic analysis used genome-wide SNP genotypes for about 60% of the roughly 670 donors, treating that subset as a discovery cohort. To decide whether each TCR beta V gene segment behaved as functional or pseudogenic, an earlier analysis of fewer than 750 of the donors relied on high-throughput TCR beta sequencing. Donor age, sex, ethnicity and CMV serostatus were compiled together with the repertoire data. Rather than drawing on any new phenotypic data, the later analysis identified candidate immune exposures from TCR beta sequences and the way those sequences occurred across donors. Typing coverage differed by locus: A, B, C, DRB1 and DQB1 were typed in about 620-630 donors, DQA1 in 500 to 550, DPA1 in 600 to 610, and DPB1 in approximately 450. The study profiled the T cell repertoires of more than 500 subjects by immunosequencing and related them to cytomegalovirus serostatus. Roughly 300 gigabases of sequencing data and around 85 million unique TCR sequences made up an early release that covered fewer than 650 HLA-typed donors. Besides the first cohort of 550 to 750 subjects, a separate validation cohort made up of about 120 different subjects was used. All discovery cohort repertoires had been generated on a single sequencing platform. Among the approximately 400 genotyped donors, more than 70% belonged to the genetic ancestry cluster associated with self-reported Caucasian donors. High-throughput TCR immunosequencing, statistical association of individual TCRs with disease status, and machine learning were combined to predict cytomegalovirus infection status. Several DR-DQ haplotypes were handled as single units for association and clustering because linkage in the cohort was strong. Overall study outcomes, separate from this receptor: A total of roughly 160 TCR beta chains were listed by the study as associated with cytomegalovirus. According to the authors, the approach could potentially be generalized to other disease states and immunological phenotypes. An association between a missense DCLRE1C variant and V-gene and J-gene trimming of TCR beta chains was found in a later genetic analysis and replicated in an independent cohort. In a later analysis, TCR association rates were found to vary across HLA loci, with the most associated TCRs seen for DRB1 alleles and the fewest for HLA-C alleles. According to a later genetic analysis, donors in an Asian-associated ancestry cluster had fewer N-insertions in productive TCRs than the approximately 710-donor mean. The presence/absence analyses assumed that sequencing depth was roughly uniform across donors, and that assumption may not be true. Most TCR sequences were observed very rarely across donors, whereas some public TCRs were present in many individuals. Because HLA typing was missing for some donors at each locus, association tests included only the typed subset. In an earlier analysis of about 550 of the donors, most TCR beta V segments were observed in productive rearrangements about 87% or about 30% of the time, broadly matching IMGT annotations. Assigning TCR associations to individual alleles was difficult when HLA alleles, especially DR and DQ, strongly co-occurred. The classifier was reported to diagnose cytomegalovirus status with high specificity and sensitivity in both the original and validation cohorts. Correlated functional status among segregating V segments might be attributable to linkage disequilibrium, but an unknown experimental factor could not be ruled out. A cluster of highly shared sequence variants was judged likely to represent a technical artifact of the sequencing pipeline. In a later analysis, most CMV-associated TCR beta chains were found to appear HLA-restricted, with HLA associations seemingly driven largely by CMV exposure. A further reported finding was that TCR beta sequences accurately predicted the HLA-A and HLA-B alleles for most subjects in the first cohort. In this cohort, only TCR beta chains were sequenced, and detectable features were limited by the absence of alpha or paired-chain data. A later analysis reported that several top co-occurrence clusters appeared linked to parvovirus B19, influenza, CMV and Epstein-Barr virus. Some IMGT-functional V segments, including TRBV6-2 and TRBV6-3, could not be distinguished by the 87-base-pair reads and were therefore excluded. Because counts were too low, roughly 18 rarely observed V segments, including chromosome 9 orphons, were left out of the earlier analysis of 587 of the donors. In a later analysis, HLA-associated TCR beta chains were found to be more clonally expanded and to have lower generation probabilities than equally common non-associated chains. A later analysis associated 16,951 TCR beta sequences with specific HLA alleles at a false discovery rate of 0.05. In vitro tests confirmed that a few of the cytomegalovirus-associated TCR beta chains recognize cytomegalovirus antigens. CMV serostatus was the only immune exposure information available for the cohort.

The cohort was made up of approximately 700 healthy bone marrow donors. All cohort members were sampled while nominally healthy, although unrecorded immune exposures were likely present. CMV serostatus was positive for about 290 and negative for about 50% of the roughly 700 cohort members, and was not recorded for this donor. A peripheral blood sample was collected from each donor, and TCR beta sequencing was performed on peripheral blood mononuclear cells. The Qiagen DNeasy Blood Extraction Kit was used to extract genomic DNA from the blood cell samples. The germline V gene provides CDR1 SGHVT and CDR2 SQSDAQ. The CDR3 holds 14 amino acids from the cysteine to the phenylalanine. CDR3 DNA only is kept here, 42 bases in frame from base 1. From V the trimming removes 5 bases and from J it removes 5 bases, while the gene matches leave 4 bases of the junction unaccounted for. The library relied on the immunoSEQ multiplex PCR assay. For the multiplex PCR, a mixture combining 60 forward primers for TCR Vbeta segments and 13 reverse primers for TCR Jbeta segments was used. Amplification of the CDR3 region of rearranged TCR beta genes was performed with a multiplex PCR assay on genomic DNA. On the Illumina HiSeq System, the amplified TCR beta libraries were sequenced as 87-base-pair reads. As for the authors' bioinformatics: Across the roughly 670 repertoires, a later analysis counted 78 million or so unique TCR beta chains, approximately 12 million of which were shared by at least two donors. Raw reads were error-corrected and collapsed into unique sequences by a nearest-neighbor algorithm in which closely related sequences were merged to remove PCR and sequencing errors. To assign V, D and J gene segments, CDR3 sequences were aligned to IMGT reference sequences. For a sequence to be retained, a match of at least six nucleotides was required to both a V gene segment and a J gene segment. Rearrangements were classified as productive when the CDR3 lacked stop codons and remained in frame with V and J, and all other rearrangements were classified as non-productive. Following IMGT convention, CDR3 was defined as the stretch from the second conserved V-encoded cysteine up to the conserved J-encoded phenylalanine. The earlier analysis of 500 to 600 of the donors excluded sequences that lacked an unambiguous match to a single V gene segment. In an earlier analysis of 450 to 750 of the donors, a V segment was called functional when productive rearrangements were above 56.7%, and segregating when the standard deviation between donors exceeded 5%. A statistical classification framework was built for diagnosing cytomegalovirus status from the catalog of TCR beta chain sequences. A later analysis assigned V and J genes by comparing TCR nucleotide sequences with IMGT/GENE-DB human TR gene sequences. The TCRdist pipeline was used in a later analysis to assign CDR3 sequences and most-parsimonious VDJ recombination scenarios. In a later analysis, each TCR beta chain was defined by its CDR3 amino acid sequence together with its V-gene family, and reads without a unique V-gene family were excluded. A later analysis removed 600 or so highly shared, low-generation-probability nucleotide sequences to deal with suspected cross-contamination and a sequencing artifact. A later analysis calculated a clonal expansion index for each public chain from normalized within-repertoire ranks of inferred template counts. In a later analysis, generation probabilities were computed using a VDJ recombination model fitted to out-of-frame rearrangements, and the results were checked against IGoR. In a later analysis, TCR-TCR, TCR-HLA and TCR-CMV co-occurrence was scored with hypergeometric tests, and a repertoire-size bias correction was applied to TCR pairs. In a later analysis, false discovery rates were estimated by permuting HLA or CMV assignments 20 times. In a later analysis, co-occurring TCRs were grouped with DBSCAN, and TCRdist sequence similarity was added when clustering was performed within HLA-allele-positive subsets. For co-occurrence clustering, repertoires with fewer than 30,000 or more than 120,000 public chains were excluded, along with five or six repertoires with anomalous nucleotide sharing. This immuneACCESS table, as held by TCRdb, lists in-frame sequences with V and J called but not all clones. Of the missing ones, under half trace to an unresolved V gene in checked studies; the others have no known cause. V, J and clone size were drawn from that table, and D and trimming were deduced from the DNA. This sample is represented by 150,000 or so clones; under 80% of them were singletons. The top ten hold under 3% of the sample.

The table lists this clone with a few counts. This clone's antigen is unknown. Nothing much larger sits one base from this clone, and base qualities are not available. Rearrangement joined TRBV7-4 to TRBJ1-5; 9 central bases correspond to TRBD1. Sequenced material: PBMCs. The TCR comes from a human donor in good health. CDR3 region: CASSHTGGYQPQHF. The sequence in DNA is TGTGCCAGCAGCCATACAGGGGGCTATCAGCCCCAGCATTTT. Reference TRBV7-4 and TRBJ1-5 proteins supply the regions before and after the CDR3; the full variable domain is: GAGVSQSPRYKVAKRGRDVALRCDSISGHVTLYWYRQTLGQGSEVLTYSQSDAQRDKSGRPSGRFSAERPERSVSTLKIQRTEQGDSAVYLCASSHTGGYQPQHFGDGTRLSIL.